This T cell receptor (beta chain) is from a study of blood T cell repertoires in COVID-19. As processed by the authors: It was from reference gene primer amplification that nucleated cell counts were estimated. Sequencing was performed with immunoSEQ multiplex PCR; in TCRdb, only in-frame clones are kept and a portion is missing. D and trimming were read from the DNA, whereas the V and J calls and clone size are those reported in that table. The sample includes hundreds of thousands of clones, approximately 81% seen only once; the top ten take roughly a sixth. Trimming pared 5 bases from V and 8 bases from J, leaving 15 bases between. Per germline, CDR1 LNHDA and CDR2 SQIVND (reference sequence). This CDR3 has 14 residues. All recovered Cohort 3 donors got two negative PCRs, got clearance, or saw symptom resolution.

The clonotype was recovered from a man aged 40-55 years who had recovered from COVID-19. Sequenced: PBMCs or T cells enriched from blood (not recorded which). The chain has TRBV19 and TRBJ1-4; D uncertain. CDR3 protein: CASSRGGKSEKLFF. DNA for the CDR3: TGTGCCAGTAGTCGAGGAGGTAAATCGGAAAAACTGTTTTTT. Combining the CDR3 with reference TRBV19 and TRBJ1-4 gives the whole variable domain DGGITQSPKYLFRKEGQNVTLSCEQNLNHDAMYWYRQDPGQGLRLIYYSQIVNDFQKGDIAEGYSVSREKKESFPLTVTSAQKNPTAFYLCASSRGGKSEKLFFGSGTQLSVL.